This TCR beta chain was recovered during a study of blood T cell repertoires in COVID-19. Study context: Spain, Italy and the United States supplied samples that represented acute and convalescent COVID-19.

Assay used: immunoSEQ multiplex PCR; TCRdb lists only in-frame clones, some missing. The sample contains some 230,000 clones, 80% to 90% of which appear only once. Per the germline V gene, CDR1 is MNHNS and CDR2 is SASEGT. The length of the CDR3 is 14 residues. The V and J ends lost 2 bases and 3 bases respectively, with 9 bases between them. The sequenced sample consisted of peripheral blood. The TCR sequence derives from a man aged 25 to 40 who had recovered from COVID-19. The rearrangement joins TRBV6-1 to TRBJ2-3; D remains ambiguous. CDR3 coding DNA: TGTGCCAGCAGTGAACAGGCCCGTACAGATACGCAGTATTTT. Residues: CASSEQARTDTQYF.